This entry concerns a single T cell receptor beta chain. Vbeta (60) and Jbeta (13) primers were used in the PCR. Clones were sequenced by immunoSEQ multiplex PCR, and TCRdb holds only the in-frame ones, with some missing. The sample consists of 150,000 to 180,000 clones, 75% to 85% of them appearing once. These data come from a study of cytomegalovirus exposure and HLA in healthy donors. The sample comprised PBMCs. The receptor comes from a woman in her thirties or forties in good health and CMV-seropositive.

For the CDR3, the DNA is TGCAGCGTTGTGAGCGGGAGCTACGAGCAGTACTTC. It yields the protein CSVVSGSYEQYF. The chain links TRBV29-1 to TRBJ2-7, with 8 positions matching TRBD2. The CDR3 covers 12 residues. V shed 4 bases and J 3 bases; nucleotides not matched to a gene: 2. Germline V CDR1 and CDR2: SQVTM, ANQGSEA.